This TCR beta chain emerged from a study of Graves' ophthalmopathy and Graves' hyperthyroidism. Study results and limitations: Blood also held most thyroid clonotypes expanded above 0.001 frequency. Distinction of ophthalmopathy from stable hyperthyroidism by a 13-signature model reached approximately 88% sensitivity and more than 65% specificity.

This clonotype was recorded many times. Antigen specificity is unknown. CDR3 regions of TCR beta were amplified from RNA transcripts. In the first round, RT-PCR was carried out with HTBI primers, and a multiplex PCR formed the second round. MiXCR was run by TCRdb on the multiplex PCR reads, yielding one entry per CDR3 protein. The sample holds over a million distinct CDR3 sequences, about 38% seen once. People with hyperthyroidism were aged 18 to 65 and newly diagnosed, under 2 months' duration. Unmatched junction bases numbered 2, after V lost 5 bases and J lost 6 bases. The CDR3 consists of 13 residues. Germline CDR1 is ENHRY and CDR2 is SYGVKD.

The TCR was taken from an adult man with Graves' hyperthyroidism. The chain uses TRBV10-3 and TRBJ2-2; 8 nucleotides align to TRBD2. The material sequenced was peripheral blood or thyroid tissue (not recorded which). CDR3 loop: CAISPAGAGELFF. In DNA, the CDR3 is TGTGCCATCAGTCCAGCGGGAGCCGGGGAGCTGTTTTTT.